Sequencing of this T cell receptor (beta chain) was carried out in a study of CD8 T cells in ankylosing spondylitis. Study outcomes and limitations: Typical of ankylosing spondylitis blood, it appeared, was a TCR beta motif of several highly homologous variants. Reportedly, matched ankylosing spondylitis synovial fluid was significantly enriched for disease-linked clones. Before this, some motif variants had been reported in reactive arthritis synovial fluid and blood.

Quantitative barcoded 5'-RACE was used to prepare TCR beta libraries. Each CDR3 protein gets one entry after TCRdb re-called the 5' RACE reads with MiXCR. The data contain about 220,000 distinct CDR3 sequences, 7% to 8% of them seen just once; the ten biggest clones take up 13% to 15%. The ends were cut back, 5 bases at V and 9 bases at J, with 11 bases in the middle. The CDR3 consists of 12 residues. This clonotype was seen many times. As yet, its antigen is unknown. The chain employs TRBV12-3 or TRBV12-4 and TRBJ2-1; no clear D. The sequence was collected from a male donor with ankylosing spondylitis. The sample consisted of blood, either unsorted or a sorted T cell fraction (not recorded which). The CDR3, as DNA: TGTGCCAGCAGTCCTTCTTTCATTGAGCAGTTCTTC. It specifies CASSPSFIEQFF.